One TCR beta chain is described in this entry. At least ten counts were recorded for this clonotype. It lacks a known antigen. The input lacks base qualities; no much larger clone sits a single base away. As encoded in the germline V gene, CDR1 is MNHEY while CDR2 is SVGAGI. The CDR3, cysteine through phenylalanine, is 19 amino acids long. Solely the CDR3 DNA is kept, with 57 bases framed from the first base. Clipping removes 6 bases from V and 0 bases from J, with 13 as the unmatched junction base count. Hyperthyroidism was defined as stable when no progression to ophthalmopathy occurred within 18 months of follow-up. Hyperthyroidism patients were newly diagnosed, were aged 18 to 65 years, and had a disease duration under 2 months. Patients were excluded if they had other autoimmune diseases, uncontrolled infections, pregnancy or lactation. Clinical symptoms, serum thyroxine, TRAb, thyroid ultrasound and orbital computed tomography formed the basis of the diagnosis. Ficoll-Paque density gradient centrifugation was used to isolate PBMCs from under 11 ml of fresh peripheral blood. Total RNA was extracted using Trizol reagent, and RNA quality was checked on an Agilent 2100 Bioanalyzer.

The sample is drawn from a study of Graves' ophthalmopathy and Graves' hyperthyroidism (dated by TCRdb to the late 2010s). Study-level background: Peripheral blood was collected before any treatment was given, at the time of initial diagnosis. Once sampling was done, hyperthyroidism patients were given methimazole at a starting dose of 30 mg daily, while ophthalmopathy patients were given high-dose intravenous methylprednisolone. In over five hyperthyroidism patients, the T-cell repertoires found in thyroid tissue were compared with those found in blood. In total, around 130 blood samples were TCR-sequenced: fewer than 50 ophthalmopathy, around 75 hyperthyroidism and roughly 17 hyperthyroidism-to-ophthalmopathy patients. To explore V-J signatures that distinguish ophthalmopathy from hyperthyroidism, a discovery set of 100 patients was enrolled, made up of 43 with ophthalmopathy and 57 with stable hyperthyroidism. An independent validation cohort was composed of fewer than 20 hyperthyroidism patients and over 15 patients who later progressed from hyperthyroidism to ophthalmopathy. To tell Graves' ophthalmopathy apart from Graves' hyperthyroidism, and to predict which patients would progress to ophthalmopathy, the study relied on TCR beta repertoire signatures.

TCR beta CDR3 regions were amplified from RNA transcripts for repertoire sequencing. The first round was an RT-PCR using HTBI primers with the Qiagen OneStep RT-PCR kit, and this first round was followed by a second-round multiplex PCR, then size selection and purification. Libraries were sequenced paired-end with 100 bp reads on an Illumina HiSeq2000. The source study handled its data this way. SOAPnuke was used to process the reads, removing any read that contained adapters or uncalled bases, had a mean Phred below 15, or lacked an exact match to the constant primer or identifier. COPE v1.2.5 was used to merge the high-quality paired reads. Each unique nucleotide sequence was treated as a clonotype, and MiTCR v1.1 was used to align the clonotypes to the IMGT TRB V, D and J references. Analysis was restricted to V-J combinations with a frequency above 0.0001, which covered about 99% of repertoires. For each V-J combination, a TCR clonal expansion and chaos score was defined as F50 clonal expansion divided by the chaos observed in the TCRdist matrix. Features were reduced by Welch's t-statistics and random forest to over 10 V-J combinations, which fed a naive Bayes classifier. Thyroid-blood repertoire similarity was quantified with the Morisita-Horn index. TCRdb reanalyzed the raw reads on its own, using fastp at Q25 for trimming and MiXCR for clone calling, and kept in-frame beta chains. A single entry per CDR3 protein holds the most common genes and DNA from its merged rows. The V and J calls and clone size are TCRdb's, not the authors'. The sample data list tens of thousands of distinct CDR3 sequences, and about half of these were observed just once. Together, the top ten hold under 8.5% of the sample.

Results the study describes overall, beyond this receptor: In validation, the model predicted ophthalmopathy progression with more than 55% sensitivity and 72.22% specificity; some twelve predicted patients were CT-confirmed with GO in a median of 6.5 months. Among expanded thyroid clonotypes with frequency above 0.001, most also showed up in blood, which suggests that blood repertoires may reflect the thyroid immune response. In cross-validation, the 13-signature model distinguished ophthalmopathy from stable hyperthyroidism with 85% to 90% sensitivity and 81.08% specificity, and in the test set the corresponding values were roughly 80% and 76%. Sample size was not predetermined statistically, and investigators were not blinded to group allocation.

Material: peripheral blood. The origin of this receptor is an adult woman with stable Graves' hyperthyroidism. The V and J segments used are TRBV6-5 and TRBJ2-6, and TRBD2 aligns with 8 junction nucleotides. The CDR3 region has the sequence CASSRRGAGIGSGANVLTF. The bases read TGTGCCAGCAGCCGGCGGGGGGCAGGTATAGGCTCTGGGGCCAACGTCCTGACTTTC.